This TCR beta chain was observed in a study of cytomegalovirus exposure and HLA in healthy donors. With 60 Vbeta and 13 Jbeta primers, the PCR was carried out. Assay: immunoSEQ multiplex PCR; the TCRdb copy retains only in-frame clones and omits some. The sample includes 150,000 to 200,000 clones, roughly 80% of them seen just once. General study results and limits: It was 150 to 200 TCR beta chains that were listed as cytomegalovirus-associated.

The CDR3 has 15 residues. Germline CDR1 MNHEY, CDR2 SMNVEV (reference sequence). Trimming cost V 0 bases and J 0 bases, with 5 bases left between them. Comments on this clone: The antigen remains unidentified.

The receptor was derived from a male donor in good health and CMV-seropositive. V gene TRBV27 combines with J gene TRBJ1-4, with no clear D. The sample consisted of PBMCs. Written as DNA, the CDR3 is TGTGCCAGCAGTTTATCCATAGCAACTAATGAAAAACTGTTTTTT. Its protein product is CASSLSIATNEKLFF.